This T cell receptor (beta chain) was profiled in a study of molecular identifiers for immune sequencing clone quantification (dated by TCRdb to 2016 to 2018). For context, the study as a whole: For a replicate experiment, RNA from around 20,000 or 100,000 naive CD8 T cells was divided into five aliquots, and four of the five aliquots were sequenced. This methods study used CD8 T cells to benchmark TCR RNA copy counting and molecular-identifier clustering-based TCR repertoire sequencing (MIDCIRS).

Details on this clonotype: It has no known antigen specificity. Base qualities are not at hand, and no much larger clone is one base apart.

Study-wide conclusions, independent of this receptor: In CMV-specific effector cells, over 97% of molecules were held by clones above 20 RNA copies, whereas under 1% of molecules were held by such clones in naive cells. Modeling gave 3 to 3.5 recovered TCR RNA copies per cell versus about 10 by digital PCR, implying approximately 32% capture efficiency. When barcode sub-clustering was left out, chimeric consensus sequences inflated TCR diversity, with chimeras reaching as high as 47%. Spiked-in Jurkat TCR RNA (approximately 10 copies' worth), which is not part of the donor repertoire, was contained in the naive libraries. Spiked-in Jurkat TCR RNA equivalent to a single cell was reported to be detectable even among over 800,000 naive CD8 T cells. The sizes of highly expanded clones could end up underestimated when identical TCR molecules share a barcode.

Preparation of the library involved PCR. The instrument was a NextSeq 500. Preparation of bulk TCR libraries followed a previously described approach, with the TCR primers listed in Table S5. Purification of total RNA was performed with the Qiagen AllPrep DNA/RNA kit. Before analysis, reads from multiple sequencing runs of one library were combined. In the paper's pipeline: Only reads with exact TCR constant sequence were kept, trimmed to 150 nt, and grouped by their 12-nt molecular barcodes. Reads in each barcode group were sub-clustered using a 15% Levenshtein threshold, and a quality-weighted consensus sequence was built for each RNA molecule. Non-functional sequences were filtered out, along with any lower-count sequence sitting one edit away from another sequence. Based on fitting two negative binomial distributions, any barcode sub-cluster with under 20% of the maximum read count was discarded. The public reads were quality trimmed at Q25 with fastp and then assembled into clones with MiXCR by TCRdb, keeping productive beta chains. One record per CDR3 amino acid sequence lists the most common genes and DNA. Clone size and V and J calls follow TCRdb, not the original study. For this sample there are about 630,000 distinct CDR3 sequences; roughly 27% appear just once. The ten most abundant clones make up 0.7% to 0.95% of the sample.

Libraries of naive CD8 T cells were built from about 20,000 to 1,000,000 sorted cells, with 10%, 30% or 50% of the purified RNA used. Naive CD8 T cells were FACS-sorted as CD8+CD4-CCR7+CD45RA+ on a BD FACSAria II into RLT Plus buffer. To test detection sensitivity, Jurkat RNA equal to 9 to 10 TCR copies was added to samples of roughly 18,000-1,100,000 naive CD8 T cells. CD8 T cells were enriched using RosetteSep CD8+ T Cell Enrichment Cocktail and Ficoll-Paque, and the enriched cells then underwent ACK red cell lysis. In the germline V gene (reference sequence), CDR1 corresponds to DFQATT and CDR2 to SNEGSKA. The CDR3 measures 14 amino acids from cysteine to phenylalanine. The only DNA kept is the CDR3, 42 bases in frame from the first base. V sheds 1 base and J sheds 0 bases, leaving 10 bases between their ends.

The sequence links TRBV20-1 to TRBJ2-7, and perhaps TRBD2 as D gene, on 6 matching bases. Sequenced input: naive CD8+ T cells from blood, with Jurkat cell RNA spiked in. The sample's cell subset or site label, decoded: FACS-sorted CD8+CD4-CCR7+CD45RA+ naive T cells. The receptor's source is a human donor in good health. Some libraries in this study had Jurkat cell RNA spiked in. The DNA is as follows: TGCAGTGCTAGAGCTGTCGGGAGCTCCTACGAGCAGTACTTC. Protein translation: CSARAVGSSYEQYF.